The 23 T cell receptor beta chains in this list originate from one sample, sequenced in a study of post-analysis software for immune sequencing data. Study-level points and caveats: Roughly five TRBV segments, including TRBV5-6, TRBV5-1 and TRBV20-1, were more frequent in patients than controls.

The antigens of these receptors remain unknown. Prepared TCR beta cDNA libraries contained unique molecular identifiers. TCRdb re-analysed the PCR reads in MiXCR, keeping a single row per CDR3 protein. This table holds over 300,000 distinct CDR3 sequences, roughly 36% found once. Sequenced material: blood. The receptors derive from a girl aged 5 to 17 with multiple sclerosis.

As for this clonotype: The germline gene is not matched at one end of the junction; a read error may be the cause. V gene TRBV6-6 combines with J gene TRBJ1-5; 7 bases map to TRBD1. Germline loops: CDR1 MNHNY, CDR2 SVGAGI (reference sequence). The CDR3 covers 15 residues. The CDR3 here is CASSFPGQANQLQHF. The DNA of the CDR3 is TGTGCCAGCAGTTTCCCCGGACAGGCCAATCAGCTCCAGCATTTT.

A few counts support this clonotype. V and J are TRBV5-1 and TRBJ1-2; TRBD1 matches at 9 bases. The CDR3 is made up of 14 amino acids. With V trimmed by 0 bases and J by 6 bases, 3 bases remained unmatched. Germline V lookup: CDR1 SGHRS, CDR2 YFSETQ. CDR3 loop: CASSLGDRVDGYTF. The CDR3 nucleotides are TGCGCCAGCAGCTTGGGGGACAGGGTGGATGGCTACACCTTC.

CDR3 residues: CASRLRSGTRLSEQYF. Written as DNA, the CDR3 is TGTGCCAGCAGACTAAGGTCAGGGACCCGATTAAGCGAGCAGTACTTC. The gene calls are TRBV7-9 and TRBJ2-7; D possibly matches TRBD1 or TRBD2 (5 bases each). The CDR3 spans 16 residues. V lost 6 bases to trimming and J lost 6 bases, with 24 bases between them. Germline CDR1 and CDR2: SEHNR and FQNEAQ (reference sequence).

V and J are TRBV7-2 and TRBJ2-7, with 8 bases matching TRBD1. Germline values: CDR1 SGHTA, CDR2 FQGNSA. The V gene end was trimmed by 4 bases and the J gene end by 4 bases; junction bases not matched to a gene: 6. There are 14 residues in the CDR3. DNA of the CDR3: TGTGCCAGCAGCTCGACAGGGGCGGGGTACGAGCAGTACTTC. This sequence encodes CASSSTGAGYEQYF.

The rearrangement uses TRBV6-5 and TRBJ1-1; perhaps TRBD1 as D (5 bases). The CDR3 has 15 residues. CDR1 is MNHEY, CDR2 SVGAGI, per germline. V was shortened by 4 bases and J by 0 bases, with 12 bases between the two germline ends. CDR3 bases: TGTGCCAGCAGTTCCCCGGGCAGGGTGAACACTGAAGCTTTCTTT. Translation gives CASSSPGRVNTEAFF.

This clonotype was picked up a small number of times. This chain uses TRBV29-1 with TRBJ2-1; 12 nucleotides match TRBD2. Germline V gives CDR1 SQVTM, CDR2 ANQGSEA. The CDR3 consists of 17 residues. With V trimmed by 1 base and J by 4 bases, 8 bases remained unmatched. CDR3 DNA sequence: TGCAGCGTTGAAGGGCTAGCGGGGGGGCCGAGGTACAATGAGCAGTTCTTC. Protein: CSVEGLAGGPRYNEQFF.

This chain uses TRBV14 with TRBJ1-6; 7 positions match TRBD1. CDR1 SGHDN and CDR2 FVKESK come from the germline V gene. This CDR3 spans 15 amino acids. With 5 bases clipped from V and 6 bases from J, the junction kept 7 bases outside the gene matches. The chain's CDR3 is CASSYRGLGNSPLHF. DNA for the CDR3: TGTGCCAGCAGCTACAGGGGTTTGGGTAATTCACCCCTCCACTTT.

This clonotype was detected a few times. This chain links TRBV6-2 or TRBV6-3 with TRBJ2-1; weak D call: TRBD1 (6 bases). Germline V gives CDR1 MNHEY, CDR2 SVGEGT. Trimming stripped 2 bases from V and 2 bases from J, with 10 bases between. This CDR3 spans 15 amino acids. In DNA form, the CDR3 reads TGTGCCAGCAGTTACCAGGGGAGCACCTACAATGAGCAGTTCTTC. This sequence encodes CASSYQGSTYNEQFF.

V is TRBV28 and J is TRBJ1-5; TRBD1 might be the D (6 bases). Looked up from germline, CDR1 is MDHEN and CDR2 is SYDVKM. The CDR3 runs to 15 residues. The ends were cut back, 5 bases at V and 0 bases at J, with 11 bases in the middle. CDR3 amino acids: CASSMDSSSNQPQHF. The CDR3 DNA sequence: TGTGCCAGCAGTATGGACAGTAGTAGCAATCAGCCCCAGCATTTT. Supplemented by reference TRBV28 and TRBJ1-5, the full variable domain reads DVKVTQSSRYLVKRTGEKVFLECVQDMDHENMFWYRQDPGLGLRLIYFSYDVKMKEKGDIPEGYSVSREKKERFSLILESASTNQTSMYLCASSMDSSSNQPQHFGDGTRLSIL.

The chain couples TRBV7-2 to TRBJ2-1, with D possibly matching TRBD1 (6 bases). The V gene's germline CDR1 is SGHTA and CDR2 FQGNSA. The V and J ends lost 5 bases and 3 bases respectively, with 11 bases between them. The CDR3 sequence is 14 residues long. The CDR3 DNA follows: TGTGCCAGCAGCCCACAGGGTATCTACAATGAGCAGTTCTTC. Amino acids: CASSPQGIYNEQFF.

A few counts support this clonotype. V is TRBV24-1 and J is TRBJ1-2, with no clear D. Deletions cut 3 bases from V and 8 bases from J, with 9 bases between. Germline-derived CDR1 and CDR2 are KGHDR and SFDVKD. The CDR3 length is 12 residues. CDR3 protein: CATSDPQGGYTF. CDR3 sequence (DNA): TGTGCCACCAGTGATCCCCAAGGAGGCTACACCTTC.

About this clonotype: One junction end disagrees with the germline gene, perhaps due to a read error. The chain is built from TRBV4-1 and TRBJ1-5; D gene ambiguous. The CDR3 length is 14 residues. Germline V gene data show CDR1 as MGHRA and CDR2 as YSYEKL. The CDR3 DNA sequence: TGCGCCAACAGCCAAGTCAGTATTAATCAGCCCCAGCATTTT. As protein: CANSQVSINQPQHF.

The sample holds a few counts of this clonotype. The chain links TRBV5-1 to TRBJ1-2; the D gene is possibly TRBD1 (6 bases). The germline gives CDR1 SGHRS, CDR2 YFSETQ. Trimming stripped 0 bases from V and 3 bases from J, with 12 bases between. The CDR3 is 15 amino acids. Written as DNA, the CDR3 is TGCGCCAGCAGCTTGGTACAGGGACCTGACTATGGCTACACCTTC. Its translation is CASSLVQGPDYGYTF.

The chain is built from TRBV7-2 and TRBJ1-4; D not certain. CDR1 SGHTA and CDR2 FQGNSA come from the germline V gene. CDR3 length: 13 amino acids. Trimming stripped 5 bases from V and 7 bases from J, with 11 bases between. In nucleotides, the CDR3 is TGTGCCAGCAGCCCCTGGACGGGTGAAAAACTGTTTTTT. Translated, it gives CASSPWTGEKLFF.

The CDR3 region is CASSLVGAFSTDTQYF. CDR3 bases: TGTGCCAGCAGCTTAGTCGGGGCCTTCAGCACAGATACGCAGTATTTT. V gene TRBV7-2 combines with J gene TRBJ2-3; the D gene could be TRBD1 or TRBD2 (5 bases each). Trimming left V 1 base short and J 0 bases short, with 11 bases between. This CDR3 is built from 16 residues. Germline-derived CDR1 and CDR2 are SGHTA and FQGNSA.

V gene TRBV7-3 combines with J gene TRBJ2-1; D possibly corresponds to TRBD2 (7 bases). V was shortened by 3 bases and J by 10 bases, with 13 bases between the two germline ends. The germline V gene has CDR1 SGHTA and CDR2 FQGTGA. CDR3 length: 13 amino acids. The CDR3 sequence is CASSFRGGGEQFF. The CDR3 DNA sequence: TGTGCCAGCAGCTTTAGGGGGGGCGGAGAGCAGTTCTTC.

The chain combines TRBV5-4 with TRBJ2-3; TRBD2 aligns across 7 bases. Looked up from germline, CDR1 is SGHNT and CDR2 is YYREEE (reference sequence). V gave up 4 bases and J gave up 2 bases; unmatched junction bases: 13. The CDR3 covers 17 residues. CDR3 residues: CASSVPGLTIFTDTQYF. Here the CDR3 DNA reads TGTGCCAGCAGCGTACCGGGACTAACGATTTTCACAGATACGCAGTATTTT.

Concerning this clonotype itself: The junction shows a germline mismatch at one end, possibly a read error. The chain combines TRBV6-6 with TRBJ2-7, with unresolved D. The CDR3 is 11 amino acids. The germline V gene has CDR1 MNHNY and CDR2 SVGAGI (reference sequence). The CDR3 spells CASSYPNEQDF. The CDR3 DNA reads TGTGCCAGCAGTTACCCCAATGAGCAGGACTTC.

As concerns this clonotype: The germline gene is not matched at one end of the junction; a read error may be the cause. V usage is TRBV7-9 and J usage is TRBJ2-1; possibly TRBD1 for D (6 bases). Per the germline V gene, CDR1 is SEHNR and CDR2 is FQNEAQ (reference sequence). The CDR3 length is 16 residues. The CDR3 region has the DNA TGTGCCAGCAGCGCGACAGGTCATCGCTCCTACAGTGAGCAGTTCTTC. This gives the protein CASSATGHRSYSEQFF.

This clonotype was counted ten times or more. This rearrangement joins TRBV5-1 to TRBJ2-4, with a possible D match to TRBD2 (6 bases). V lost 1 base, J lost 3 bases, and 11 bases lay in between. Germline CDR1 SGHRS, CDR2 YFSETQ. The CDR3 is 15 residues long. The DNA of the CDR3 is TGCGCCAGCAGCTTGATGCAGGGAGGCAAAAACATTCAGTACTTC. Translated: CASSLMQGGKNIQYF.

The chain combines TRBV29-1 with TRBJ2-1; 8 positions match TRBD2. Germline CDR1 is SQVTM and CDR2 is ANQGSEA. This CDR3 has 14 residues. After removal of 1 base from V and 4 bases from J, the junction contained 3 bases not matched to a gene. The CDR3 sequence is CSVEGAGGYNEQFF. The CDR3 region has the DNA TGCAGCGTTGAAGGCGCGGGGGGTTACAATGAGCAGTTCTTC.

This clonotype was found a few times. This sequence joins TRBV6-5 and TRBJ2-3; unclear D gene. The germline V gene encodes CDR1 MNHEY and CDR2 SVGAGI. The germline V and J ends were trimmed by 0 bases and 4 bases, with 14 bases remaining between them. The CDR3 is 16 amino acids. The CDR3 coding sequence is TGTGCCAGCAGTTACTCCCCAACTCAATCAGCAGATACGCAGTATTTT. Translating it yields CASSYSPTQSADTQYF.

This clonotype was picked up a small number of times. The V call is TRBV6-2 or TRBV6-3, the J call TRBJ2-7; D gene unclear. The CDR3 consists of 11 residues. The V end lost 7 bases, the J end lost 6 bases, and 10 bases lay between the germline ends. From germline, CDR1 is MNHEY and CDR2 SVGEGT. This CDR3 is CASTSSREQYF. CDR3 nucleotide sequence: TGTGCCAGCACCTCGTCGCGCGAGCAGTACTTC.